The clone carrying this TCR beta chain was counted many times. Single TCR cDNA molecules each had their own unique molecular identifier. TCRdb reanalysed the 5' RACE reads using MiXCR and keeps one entry per CDR3 protein. Among about 60,000 distinct CDR3 sequences listed, 8.4% were seen once. The CDR3 consists of 16 residues. Germline CDR1 is LGHDT and CDR2 is YNNKEL (reference sequence). The V and J ends lost 4 bases and 6 bases, in that order; junction bases with no gene match: 12. This sample is part of a study of spatial heterogeneity in lung cancer. At the level of the study: There were consistently more beta-chain sequences detected than alpha-chain sequences.

The time point: sample taken at primary tumor resection. Unsorted samples of tumor, nontumor lung or frozen PBMC had their whole RNA sequenced. The donors were some 70 patients with non-small cell lung cancer that was early-stage and untreated. This TCR derives from a female donor with early-stage non-small cell lung cancer. This rearrangement joins TRBV3-1 to TRBJ2-1; 7 bases match TRBD1. Source: PBMCs, taken at surgery. The CDR3 nucleotides are TGTGCCAGCAGCCCGGGACAGAGTCAACTAAGCAATGAGCAGTTCTTC. Translation: CASSPGQSQLSNEQFF.